The 15 T cell receptor beta chains below come from one sample, sequenced in a study of T cells in Graves' hyperthyroidism and ophthalmopathy. TCR beta CDR3 regions were amplified from RNA. Primed by the HTBI set, a first-round RT-PCR was run on the TCR CDR3. TCRdb passed the multiplex PCR reads through MiXCR, listing each CDR3 protein once. The sample holds approximately 520,000 distinct CDR3 sequences, 20% to 25% seen once. Sequenced: blood. The receptor set was obtained from a man aged 18 to 29 with Graves' hyperthyroidism.

This clonotype was detected ten times or more. V usage is TRBV6-5 and J usage is TRBJ2-5, with 7 bases lining up with TRBD2. Germline values: CDR1 MNHEY, CDR2 SVGAGI. Trimming removed 8 bases from V and 1 base from J; junction bases left unmatched: 4. There are 13 residues in the CDR3. CDR3 region: CASGTGGQETQYF. DNA of the CDR3: TGTGCCAGCGGGACGGGGGGCCAAGAGACCCAGTACTTC.

At least ten counts were recorded for this clonotype. The chain employs TRBV12-3 or TRBV12-4 and TRBJ2-7; either TRBD1 or TRBD2 may fit D (5 bases each). The V end lost 4 bases, the J end lost 3 bases, and 16 bases lay between the germline ends. This CDR3 is built from 15 residues. This CDR3 is CASSSSGTPLYEQYF. The CDR3 DNA sequence: TGTGCCAGCAGTTCCTCAGGGACCCCCCTCTACGAGCAGTACTTC.

This clonotype was found many times. The gene calls are TRBV11-2 and TRBJ2-7, with D perhaps TRBD1 or TRBD2 (5 bases each). The CDR3 consists of 14 residues. Germline CDR1 is SGHAT and CDR2 is FQNNGV. Trimming left V 3 bases short and J 3 bases short, with 12 bases between. The CDR3 spells CASSFGTGNYEQYF. The CDR3 DNA reads as TGTGCCAGCAGCTTTGGGACGGGAAACTACGAGCAGTACTTC.

In this sample, this clonotype turned up many times. Germline is not matched at one junction end, which may reflect a read error. The chain uses TRBV2 and TRBJ1-2, with D possibly TRBD1 on 5 matching bases. The CDR3 covers 13 residues. The germline V gene encodes CDR1 SNHLY and CDR2 FYNNEI. The CDR3: CASRAGTYPFMAF. DNA for the CDR3: TGTGCCAGCAGGGCCGGGACCTACCCCTTTATGGCCTTC.

This clonotype was picked up many times. The chain has TRBV6-4 and TRBJ2-2; 10 bases are shared with TRBD2. From germline, CDR1 is MRHNA and CDR2 SNTAGT. V gave up 6 bases and J gave up 3 bases; unmatched junction bases: 10. The CDR3 sequence is 17 residues long. CDR3 nucleotides: TGTGCCAGCAGGACCCGAATAGCGGGGGGACACACCGGGGAGCTGTTTTTT. Translation gives CASRTRIAGGHTGELFF.

In this sample, this clonotype turned up many times. This chain joins TRBV6-2 or TRBV6-3 and TRBJ2-2; 7 bases match TRBD1. The CDR3 totals 15 residues. The V and J ends lost 4 bases and 2 bases, in that order; junction bases with no gene match: 4. CDR1 MNHEY and CDR2 SVGEGT come from the germline V gene. CDR3 nucleotide sequence: TGTGCCAGCAGTTTCCGGGACAGCAACACCGGGGAGCTGTTTTTT. Its protein product is CASSFRDSNTGELFF.

The gene calls are TRBV19 and TRBJ2-2; perhaps TRBD1 as D (5 bases). The germline V gene has CDR1 LNHDA and CDR2 SQIVND (reference sequence). V was clipped by 7 bases and J by 1 base, with 13 bases between them. The CDR3 covers 15 residues. CDR3 sequence reads: CASTFFGQNTGELFF. CDR3 DNA: TGTGCCAGTACCTTTTTTGGACAGAACACCGGGGAGCTGTTTTTT. The full variable domain, with the rest looked up from reference TRBV19 and TRBJ2-2, is DGGITQSPKYLFRKEGQNVTLSCEQNLNHDAMYWYRQDPGQGLRLIYYSQIVNDFQKGDIAEGYSVSREKKESFPLTVTSAQKNPTAFYLCASTFFGQNTGELFFGEGSRLTVL.

The rearrangement joins TRBV2 to TRBJ1-2; 8 bases map to TRBD1. In germline, CDR1 is SNHLY, CDR2 FYNNEI. J gave up 5 bases and V 3 bases, and 11 bases lay outside the gene matches. This CDR3 has 16 residues. The CDR3 protein is CASSEGSGGSGYGYTF. The CDR3 DNA is TGTGCCAGCAGTGAGGGCTCAGGGGGCTCGGGGTATGGCTACACCTTC.

The chain couples TRBV20-1 to TRBJ2-7; 9 bases line up with TRBD2. The CDR3 length is 15 residues. Unmatched junction bases numbered 7, after V lost 2 bases and J lost 2 bases. CDR1 is DFQATT and CDR2 is SNEGSKA in the germline V gene (reference sequence). The CDR3 spells CSARPRTSATYEQYF. The CDR3 DNA follows: TGCAGTGCTAGACCTCGGACTAGCGCTACCTACGAGCAGTACTTC.

This clonotype showed up just a few times. This chain uses TRBV6-1 with TRBJ1-1; D gene uncertain. Per germline, CDR1 MNHNS and CDR2 SASEGT. Between the trimmed V and J ends, which lost 1 base and 7 bases, there was a span of 4 bases. The CDR3 runs to 11 residues. The DNA for the CDR3 is TGTGCCAGCAGTGAAGGCATTGAAGCTTTCTTT. Translated, it gives CASSEGIEAFF.

This rearrangement joins TRBV27 to TRBJ1-1; D gene uncertain. CDR3 size: 18 residues. CDR1 and CDR2 (germline): MNHEY, SMNVEV (reference sequence). V was cut by 7 bases and J by 0 bases, with 24 bases left in between. CDR3 DNA: TGTGCCAGCATCCTCGCTCCCCCGGGGTTATACTTGAACACTGAAGCTTTCTTT. It is translated as CASILAPPGLYLNTEAFF.

Ten or more counts support this clonotype. The rearrangement links TRBV19 to TRBJ2-7; D ambiguous. The CDR3 sequence is 14 residues long. The V and J ends lost 4 bases and 0 bases respectively, with 10 bases between them. Germline V gene lookup returns CDR1 LNHDA and CDR2 SQIVND (reference sequence). The CDR3 sequence: CASSTRPNSYEQYF. The CDR3, as DNA: TGTGCCAGTAGTACGCGACCGAACTCCTACGAGCAGTACTTC.

Many counts were recorded for this clonotype. The chain has TRBV6-1 and TRBJ2-7, with D perhaps matching TRBD1 (6 bases). Trimming shortened V by 8 bases and J by 1 base, and 12 bases separated the two germline ends. The CDR3 runs 13 residues. Germline CDR1 and CDR2: MNHNS and SASEGT. CDR3: CASATGESYEQYF. The CDR3 DNA sequence: TGTGCCAGCGCGACAGGCGAGTCCTACGAGCAGTACTTC.

This clonotype was seen many times. This rearrangement joins TRBV2 to TRBJ1-1; tentatively, D is TRBD1 (5 bases). There are 14 residues in the CDR3. CDR1 and CDR2 from the germline V gene are SNHLY and FYNNEI. The V and J ends lost 8 bases and 3 bases respectively, with 16 bases between them. CDR3 nucleotides: TGTGCCAGCCGACGAAGGGAAGGGGACACTGAAGCTTTCTTT. This translates into CASRRREGDTEAFF.

Details on this clonotype: This clone may be a read error of a much larger clone one base away. A read error is likely, as this CDR3 ends without the conserved phenylalanine or tryptophan. The chain carries TRBV6-2 or TRBV6-3 and TRBJ2-7; no clear D gene. The germline gives CDR1 MNHEY, CDR2 SVGEGT. The CDR3 has 12 residues. The V and J ends lost 7 bases and 2 bases respectively, with 9 bases between them. CDR3 protein: CASIDDAYEQYL. The CDR3 nucleotides are TGTGCCAGCATCGACGATGCCTACGAGCAGTACTTG.